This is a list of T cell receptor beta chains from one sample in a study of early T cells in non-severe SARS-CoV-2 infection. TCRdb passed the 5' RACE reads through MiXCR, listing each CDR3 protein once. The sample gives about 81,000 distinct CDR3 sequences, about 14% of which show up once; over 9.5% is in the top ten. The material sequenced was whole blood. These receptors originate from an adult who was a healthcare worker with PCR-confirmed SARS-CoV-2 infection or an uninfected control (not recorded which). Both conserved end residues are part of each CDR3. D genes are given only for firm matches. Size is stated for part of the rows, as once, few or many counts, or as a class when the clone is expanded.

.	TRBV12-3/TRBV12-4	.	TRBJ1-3	TGTGCCAGCAGGGAGGTCCTCTCTGGAAACACCATATATTTT	CASREVLSGNTIYF
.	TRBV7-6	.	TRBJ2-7	TGTGCCAGCAGCCCCCGGGGCGGAAACTACGAGCAGTACTTC	CASSPRGGNYEQYF
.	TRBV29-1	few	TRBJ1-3	TGCAGCGCCGCCGACGGTTCTGGAAACACCATATATTTT	CSAADGSGNTIYF
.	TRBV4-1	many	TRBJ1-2	TGCGCCAGCAGCCAAGAGCCGAACTATGGCTACACCTTC	CASSQEPNYGYTF
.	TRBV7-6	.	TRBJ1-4	TGTGCCTGCAAACAGACCGCCCATCCGAATGAAAAACTGTTTTTT	CACKQTAHPNEKLFF
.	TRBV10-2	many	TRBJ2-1	TGCGCCAGCAGTGAGTCGATTTCCGATGAGCAGTTCTTC	CASSESISDEQFF
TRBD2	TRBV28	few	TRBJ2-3	TGTGCCAGCACTACCGGGACTAGCGGGGGCACAGATACGCAGTATTTT	CASTTGTSGGTDTQYF
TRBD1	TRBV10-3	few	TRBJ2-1	TGTGCCATCAGCGACGACAGGGTTACTCCCAATGAGCAGTTCTTC	CAISDDRVTPNEQFF
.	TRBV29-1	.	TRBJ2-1	TGCAGCGTTGAAAAGCAGGACGCCTACAATGAGCAGTTCTTC	CSVEKQDAYNEQFF
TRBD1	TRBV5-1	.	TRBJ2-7	TGCGCCAGCAGCTGGACAGGGGGCGCGGAAGAGCAGTACTTC	CASSWTGGAEEQYF
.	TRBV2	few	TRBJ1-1	TGTGCCAGCAGTCGAGCTACGGATCGCGCTGAAGCTTTCTTT	CASSRATDRAEAFF
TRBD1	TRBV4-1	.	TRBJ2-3	TGCGCCAGCAGCCTAAAGCCGAGACAGGGCTGGGTTAGAAACCACACAGATACGCAGTATTTT	CASSLKPRQGWVRNHTDTQYF
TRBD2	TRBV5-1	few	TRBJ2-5	TGCGCCAGCAGCGAGGCCGGGACTAGCGATGAGACCCAGTACTTC	CASSEAGTSDETQYF
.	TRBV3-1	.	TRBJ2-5	TGTGCCAGCAGCCCCACCCGTCGGGAGACCCAGTACTTC	CASSPTRRETQYF
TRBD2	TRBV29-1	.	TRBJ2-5	TGCAGCGTTGATGTTAGCGGGGGGTCCCAAGAGACCCAGTACTTC	CSVDVSGGSQETQYF
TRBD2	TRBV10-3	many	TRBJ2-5	TGTGCCATCAGTGACGGGACTAGCGGCTTAATCCAGTACTTC	CAISDGTSGLIQYF
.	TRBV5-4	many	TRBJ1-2	TGTGCCAGCAGGAAACCAGGGGATGGCTACACCTTC	CASRKPGDGYTF
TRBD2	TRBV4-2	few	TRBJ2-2	TGTGCCAGCAGCCAGACTAGCGGGGTTTTCACCGGGGAGCTGTTTTTT	CASSQTSGVFTGELFF
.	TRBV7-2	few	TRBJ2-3	TGTGCCAGCAGCTCTGGGCACACAGATACGCAGTATTTT	CASSSGHTDTQYF
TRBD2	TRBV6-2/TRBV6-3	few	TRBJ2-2	TGTGCCAGCAGGCCTAGCGGAACGAACACCGGGGAGCTGTTTTTT	CASRPSGTNTGELFF
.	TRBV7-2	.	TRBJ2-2	TGTGCCAGCACGCCGGGGGCGAACACCGGGGAGCTGTTTTTT	CASTPGANTGELFF
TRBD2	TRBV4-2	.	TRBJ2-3	TGTGCCAGCAGCCAAGATTGGCGGGGGGGCCTCGATACGCAGTATTTT	CASSQDWRGGLDTQYF
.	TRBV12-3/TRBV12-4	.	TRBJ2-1	TGTGCCAGCAGTTTAAGGGCAGCCGGAGCCTACAATGAGCAGTTCTTC	CASSLRAAGAYNEQFF
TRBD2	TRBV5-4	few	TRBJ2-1	TGTGCCAGCAGCTTGGCAGGGACTAGCGGGGCCAATGAGCAGTTCTTC	CASSLAGTSGANEQFF
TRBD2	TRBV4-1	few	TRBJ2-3	TGCGCCAGCAGCCACAAAACCACTAACGGGGGGACAGATACGCAGTATTTT	CASSHKTTNGGTDTQYF
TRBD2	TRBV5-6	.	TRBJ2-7	TGTGCCAGCAGCCACCTGGGGAGGGGCTCCTACGAGCAGTACTTC	CASSHLGRGSYEQYF